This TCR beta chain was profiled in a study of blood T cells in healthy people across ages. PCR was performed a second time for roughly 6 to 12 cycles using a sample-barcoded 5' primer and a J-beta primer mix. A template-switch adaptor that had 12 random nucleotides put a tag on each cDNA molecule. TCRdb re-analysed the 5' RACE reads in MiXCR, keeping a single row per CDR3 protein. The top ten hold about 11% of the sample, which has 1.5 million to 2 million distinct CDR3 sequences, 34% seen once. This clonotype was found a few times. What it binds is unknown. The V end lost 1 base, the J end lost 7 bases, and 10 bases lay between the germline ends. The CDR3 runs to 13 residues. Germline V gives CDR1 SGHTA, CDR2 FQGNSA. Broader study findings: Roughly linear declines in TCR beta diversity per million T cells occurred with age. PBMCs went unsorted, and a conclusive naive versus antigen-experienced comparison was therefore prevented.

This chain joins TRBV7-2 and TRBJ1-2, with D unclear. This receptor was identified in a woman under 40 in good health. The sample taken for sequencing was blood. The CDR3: CASSLVAVRGYTF. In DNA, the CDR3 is TGTGCCAGCAGCTTAGTGGCAGTCCGTGGCTACACCTTC.